A selection of T cell receptor beta chains follows, all from one sample in a study of blood T cell repertoires in COVID-19. The assay was immunoSEQ multiplex PCR, and TCRdb's table has in-frame clones only and misses some. The sample lists about 45,000 clones, more than 90% occurring once. Sample: peripheral blood. The receptor source for this set is a man between 50 and 59 years old with COVID-19, enrolled during active disease. CDR3s include the opening cysteine and the closing phenylalanine or tryptophan. D genes are given only for firm matches. Where a row states a size, it is once, few, many or the class of an expanded clone; other rows omit it.

.	once	TRBV20-1	TRBJ1-5	TGCAGTGCTAGTGGGGCCAGAATCAATCAGCCCCAGCATTTT	CSASGARINQPQHF
.	.	TRBV19	TRBJ1-5	TGTGCCAGTAGTGAAGGGGCTCGTTCAGCCCAGCATTTT	CASSEGARSAQHF
.	.	TRBV3-1/TRBV3-2	TRBJ2-3	TGTGCCAGCAGCCGACAGGATACGCAGTATTTT	CASSRQDTQYF
.	.	TRBV19	TRBJ2-3	TGTGCCTCCAGTGTCCCAATGGATACGCAGTATTTT	CASSVPMDTQYF
.	.	TRBV9	TRBJ2-7	TGTGCCAGCAGCGTAGGAGGGACTGGAATCTACGAGCAGTACTTC	CASSVGGTGIYEQYF
TRBD2	once	TRBV6-5	TRBJ2-5	TGTGCCAGCAGTTACTCTGGTAGCGGGGAAGAGACCCAGTACTTC	CASSYSGSGEETQYF
TRBD2	.	TRBV6-4	TRBJ2-1	TGTGCCAGCAGTGCAGAGGGAGGGCCATTAAATGAGCAGTTCTTC	CASSAEGGPLNEQFF
.	once	TRBV11-1	TRBJ2-5	TGTGCCAGCAGCCGTACAGCTCAAGAGACCCAGTACTTC	CASSRTAQETQYF
.	.	TRBV2	TRBJ1-2	TGTGCCAGCAGTGAGGGGGCAGGGAGTTATGGCTACACCTTC	CASSEGAGSYGYTF
.	.	TRBV18	TRBJ1-3	TGTGCCAGCTCACGTCTGCCGGGCTCTGGAAACACCATATATTTT	CASSRLPGSGNTIYF